This T cell receptor (beta chain) was observed in a study of shared clonotypes between healthy human individuals. Study-wide context: Per donor, three plates held CD4 naive cells, three held CD4 memory, two held CD8 naive and one held CD8 memory. Points from the study as a whole: On the whole, naive subsets had larger estimated richness than memory subsets had. It was expected that sequencing depth would affect clonotype sharing among donors.

Positive CCR7 selection of CD45RO-negative cells yielded the naive CD8 cells, and terminally differentiated effector memory CD45RA+ cells were excluded. Only a few counts were recorded for this clone. The antigen remains undetermined. This CDR3 contains 15 residues. V lost 0 bases, J lost 5 bases, and 4 bases stayed unmatched. CDR1 is MNHEY and CDR2 is SVGAGI in the germline V gene. Sequenced by immunoSEQ multiplex PCR; TCRdb stores in-frame clones only, minus some. The sample has more than 2 million clones; about 95% are singletons. This TCR was sampled from a young man in good health. What was sequenced was naive CD8+ T cells sorted from blood. The chain carries TRBV6-5 and TRBJ2-5; the match to TRBD2 covers 9 bases. CDR3: CASSYSGTSPETQYF. CDR3 bases: TGTGCCAGCAGTTACTCAGGGACTAGCCCGGAGACCCAGTACTTC.